This record looks at one T cell receptor beta chain sequence and its context. Measured with immunoSEQ multiplex PCR; TCRdb has only the in-frame clones, and not every one. Here the sample spans 400,000 to 500,000 clones, around nine tenths being singletons. This sample was included in a study of blood T cell repertoires in COVID-19. In the study overall: From the United States, Italy and Spain came samples of acute and convalescent COVID-19. T cells, B-cell-depleted T cells, or PBMCs provided the cDNA or gDNA that served as material.

Living in 24 US areas, the participants were between 18 and 89 years of age. This CDR3 has 14 amino acids. V gave up 8 bases and J gave up 5 bases; unmatched junction bases: 8. Germline CDR1 reads MNHEY; CDR2 reads SVGAGI. This TCR was recovered from a woman aged 18-30 years who had been exposed to COVID-19. V is TRBV6-5 and J is TRBJ2-1; TRBD2 matches 8 bases. The specimen was PBMCs or T cells enriched from blood (not recorded which). The CDR3 loop reads CASGAGGPHNEQFF. In DNA form, the CDR3 reads TGTGCCAGCGGGGCGGGGGGCCCCCACAATGAGCAGTTCTTC.